These 25 T cell receptor beta chains were all obtained from the same sample, sequenced in a study of technical replicates of blood from a few donors. Assay used: immunoSEQ multiplex PCR; TCRdb lists only in-frame clones, some missing. The sample has about 53,000 clones, just over 85% seen once. The source material was PBMCs. All receptors derive from a human donor in good health. Some clones in this sample may be carry-over from other donors' samples.

This clone is a singleton in its sample. The chain uses TRBV5-1 and TRBJ2-1, with D tentatively TRBD2 (6 bases). The germline V and J ends were trimmed by 3 bases and 4 bases, with 11 bases remaining between them. The germline CDR1 and CDR2 sequences are SGHRS and YFSETQ. The CDR3 has 14 amino acids. CDR3 residues: CASSYGGNYNEQFF. CDR3 nucleotide sequence: TGCGCCAGCAGCTATGGGGGGAATTACAATGAGCAGTTCTTC.

V usage is TRBV5-1 and J usage is TRBJ1-1; D gene ambiguous. The CDR3 covers 14 residues. Trimming removed 4 bases from V and 3 bases from J, with 13 bases in between. Germline V lookup: CDR1 SGHRS, CDR2 YFSETQ. For the CDR3, the DNA is TGCGCCAGCAGCAAAAACCGGGAGTACACTGAAGCTTTCTTT. Translation: CASSKNREYTEAFF. The full variable domain, with the rest looked up from reference TRBV5-1 and TRBJ1-1, is KAGVTQTPRYLIKTRGQQVTLSCSPISGHRSVSWYQQTPGQGLQFLFEYFSETQRNKGNFPGRFSGRQFSNSRSEMNVSTLELGDSALYLCASSKNREYTEAFFGQGTRLTVV.

This chain connects TRBV7-2 to TRBJ2-1; the match to TRBD2 covers 9 bases. The CDR3 runs to 15 residues. Germline V gives CDR1 SGHTA, CDR2 FQGNSA. Losses at the gene ends were 5 bases for V and 4 bases for J; bases not matched to a gene: 6. DNA of the CDR3: TGTGCCAGCAGCCGACTAGCGGACTTTTACAATGAGCAGTTCTTC. Residues: CASSRLADFYNEQFF.

The chain links TRBV7-2 to TRBJ2-1; 8 bases match TRBD2. Unmatched junction bases numbered 11, after V lost 6 bases and J lost 4 bases. This CDR3 has 16 residues. The germline V gene has CDR1 SGHTA and CDR2 FQGNSA. This chain's CDR3 is CASSPAGGGPYNEQFF. CDR3 sequence (DNA): TGTGCCAGCAGTCCGGCGGGCGGGGGGCCTTACAATGAGCAGTTCTTC.

The V gene is TRBV6-6, the J gene TRBJ1-4, with D hard to call. CDR3 length: 15 amino acids. CDR1 is MNHNY and CDR2 is SVGAGI in the germline V gene (reference sequence). The V gene lost 7 bases and the J gene lost 5 bases, with 17 bases spanning the gap. The CDR3 region is CASTEVYSPNEKLFF. The CDR3 DNA reads as TGTGCCAGCACGGAAGTCTACAGCCCGAATGAAAAACTGTTTTTT.

The V and J genes are TRBV4-1 and TRBJ1-2; 8 bases line up with TRBD1. This CDR3 comprises 19 residues. CDR1 is MGHRA and CDR2 is YSYEKL in the germline V gene. The junction had 17 bases not matched to a gene; V was cut back by 3 bases and J by 2 bases. The CDR3 nucleotides read TGCGCCAGCAGCCACCTCCTCGGCCGACAGACAGGGGCAAACTATGGCTACACCTTC. It yields the protein CASSHLLGRQTGANYGYTF.

V and J are TRBV7-7 and TRBJ2-3, with 13 bases matching TRBD2. V shed 2 bases, J shed 6 bases, and the junction held 8 bases outside the gene matches. The CDR3 runs to 17 residues. The germline CDR1 and CDR2 sequences are SSHAT and FNYEAQ (reference sequence). CDR3 sequence (DNA): TGTGCCAGCAGCTTAAGCAGGACTAGCGGGAGAGCTGATACGCAGTATTTT. It translates to CASSLSRTSGRADTQYF.

The chain couples TRBV4-3 to TRBJ2-2, with 10 bases identical to TRBD1. The CDR3 covers 19 residues. From germline, CDR1 is LGHNA and CDR2 YSLEER. With 2 bases clipped from V and 5 bases from J, the junction kept 14 bases outside the gene matches. CDR3 in amino acids: CASSQYGSIGTGVTGELFF. The CDR3 DNA is TGCGCCAGCAGCCAATATGGGTCGATAGGGACAGGGGTGACCGGGGAGCTGTTTTTT.

V gene TRBV23-1 combines with J gene TRBJ2-2; TRBD1 matches 8 bases. TRBV23-1 is an open reading frame whose function is uncertain. J lost 0 bases, V lost 1 base, and 10 bases had no gene match. This CDR3 region has 19 residues. CDR3 sequence reads: CASSQYRGWTGTNTGELFF. As DNA, the CDR3 is TGCGCCAGCAGTCAATACAGGGGGTGGACAGGGACGAACACCGGGGAGCTGTTTTTT.

The J gene is TRBJ1-2, the V gene TRBV5-1, with D maybe TRBD1 (5 bases). Germline loops: CDR1 SGHRS, CDR2 YFSETQ. Trimming took off 4 bases at V and 8 bases at J, with 15 bases between the two ends. CDR3 length: 13 residues. This chain's CDR3 is CASSRGESLGYTF. For the CDR3, the DNA is TGCGCCAGCAGCCGGGGGGAGAGTTTGGGCTACACCTTC.

The chain recombines TRBV27 with TRBJ1-6; TRBD1 agrees at 7 bases. The CDR3 runs to 15 residues. Germline CDR1 is MNHEY and CDR2 is SMNVEV (reference sequence). J was trimmed by 6 bases and V by 5 bases; bases with no gene match: 7. The CDR3 nucleotides read TGTGCCAGCAGTCTTGGACAGGCGGGTAATTCACCCCTCCACTTT. It is translated as CASSLGQAGNSPLHF.

The gene calls are TRBV4-3 and TRBJ1-4, with D uncertain. This CDR3 contains 16 residues. The germline V and J ends were trimmed by 5 bases and 1 base, with 14 bases remaining between them. Germline V gene lookup returns CDR1 LGHNA and CDR2 YSLEER. Here the CDR3 reads CASSKTATITNEKLFF. CDR3 nucleotide sequence: TGCGCCAGCAGCAAAACAGCAACGATAACTAATGAAAAACTGTTTTTT.

V gene TRBV5-6 combines with J gene TRBJ2-7; 13 bases are a match to TRBD2. The CDR3 is 16 residues long. Germline V gene sequence: CDR1 SGHDT, CDR2 YYEEEE. V lost 0 bases and J lost 4; bases outside the gene matches: 4. The CDR3 DNA is TGTGCCAGCAGCTTGGCCGCACTAGCGGGGGGGTACGAGCAGTACTTC. It specifies CASSLAALAGGYEQYF.

J is TRBJ2-7 and V is TRBV20-1; tentative D call: TRBD1 (6 bases). The CDR3 spans 11 residues. Trimming left V 8 bases short and J 9 bases short, with 17 bases between. The V gene's germline CDR1 is DFQATT and CDR2 SNEGSKA (reference sequence). CDR3 nucleotides: TGCAGTACTCAGACAGGCTCTCGGCAGTACTTC. Its protein product is CSTQTGSRQYF.

The chain recombines TRBV7-6 with TRBJ2-5, with D perhaps matching TRBD2 (7 bases). The V and J ends lost 5 bases and 5 bases respectively, with 15 bases between them. Germline CDR1 and CDR2: SGHVS and FNYEAQ. CDR3 length equals 14 residues. CDR3 residues: CASSPGGRAETQYF. The CDR3 DNA reads as TGTGCCAGCAGCCCGGGGGGCAGGGCTGAGACCCAGTACTTC.

This chain joins TRBV7-2 and TRBJ1-1; 11 bases align to TRBD1. Germline values: CDR1 SGHTA, CDR2 FQGNSA. This CDR3 contains 15 residues. The junction had 9 bases not matched to a gene; V was cut back by 7 bases and J by 5 bases. The CDR3 DNA sequence: TGTGCCAGCATCCTCCGGGACAGGGGGTTGACTGAAGCTTTCTTT. Amino acids: CASILRDRGLTEAFF.

This clone was counted a single time. This chain joins TRBV6-1 and TRBJ2-7; 7 bases agree with TRBD1. CDR1 MNHNS and CDR2 SASEGT come from the germline V gene. CDR3 length: 13 amino acids. V dropped 8 bases and J dropped 3; count of bases not matched to a gene: 7. The CDR3 nucleotides are TGTGCCAGCCTTGCAGGGGGATTCTACGAGCAGTACTTC. Translating it yields CASLAGGFYEQYF.

The chain recombines TRBV6-6 with TRBJ2-3; possibly TRBD2 for D (5 bases). V was cut by 7 bases and J by 2 bases, with 13 bases left in between. The CDR3 runs 14 residues. Germline V gives CDR1 MNHNY, CDR2 SVGAGI (reference sequence). The CDR3 protein is CASKPSRDTDTQYF. CDR3 DNA: TGTGCCAGCAAGCCTTCGAGGGACACAGATACGCAGTATTTT.

This clone was counted once. The gene calls are TRBV7-9 and TRBJ2-7; 13 bases map to TRBD2. This CDR3 spans 18 amino acids. Trimming cost V 5 bases and J 0 bases; bases outside gene matches: 10. Looked up from germline, CDR1 is SEHNR and CDR2 is FQNEAQ (reference sequence). CDR3 in amino acids: CASSPGTSGKALSYEQYF. The CDR3 DNA reads TGTGCCAGCAGCCCTGGGACTAGCGGGAAGGCCCTCTCCTACGAGCAGTACTTC. Supplemented by reference TRBV7-9 and TRBJ2-7, the full variable domain reads DTGVSQNPRHKITKRGQNVTFRCDPISEHNRLYWYRQTLGQGPEFLTYFQNEAQLEKSRLLSDRFSAERPKGSFSTLEIQRTEQGDSAMYLCASSPGTSGKALSYEQYFGPGTRLTVT.

J is TRBJ2-7 and V is TRBV9; 11 nucleotides agree with TRBD2. Germline lookup yields CDR1 SGDLS and CDR2 YYNGEE. J gave up 1 base and V 5 bases, and 2 bases lay outside the gene matches. There are 14 residues in the CDR3. CDR3 sequence (DNA): TGTGCCAGCAGTCTAGCGGGAGGTTCCTACGAGCAGTACTTC. Translation: CASSLAGGSYEQYF.

V gene TRBV4-2 combines with J gene TRBJ2-1; D not resolved. V was trimmed by 1 base and J by 7 bases, leaving 5 bases between them. The CDR3 has 12 amino acids. In germline, CDR1 is LGHNA, CDR2 YNFKEQ. Here the CDR3 reads CASSQVQNEQFF. The CDR3 DNA reads TGTGCCAGCAGCCAAGTTCAAAATGAGCAGTTCTTC.

The rearrangement joins TRBV7-9 to TRBJ1-3, with a possible D match to TRBD1 (5 bases). V gave up 1 base and J gave up 2 bases, with 9 bases separating them. Germline values: CDR1 SEHNR, CDR2 FQNEAQ (reference sequence). The CDR3 is 15 amino acids. The CDR3 sequence is CASSLVSGTGNTIYF. The DNA of the CDR3 is TGTGCCAGCAGCTTAGTATCAGGGACTGGAAACACCATATATTTT.

The chain is built from TRBV15 and TRBJ1-6; the D gene is possibly TRBD1 (5 bases). The CDR3 contains 14 residues. Germline V gene data show CDR1 as LNHNV and CDR2 as YYDKDF (reference sequence). V was pared by 8 bases and J by 10 bases, with 18 bases between. The CDR3 DNA sequence: TGTGCCACCGGAGGGGTTCCCATAGGATCACCCCTCCACTTT. It yields the protein CATGGVPIGSPLHF.

V gene TRBV5-1 combines with J gene TRBJ2-7, with D possibly matching TRBD2 (6 bases). The V end lost 4 bases, the J end lost 2 bases, and 19 bases lay between the germline ends. CDR1 is SGHRS, CDR2 YFSETQ, per germline. This CDR3 comprises 16 residues. The CDR3 spells CASSPLGSGFPYEQYF. The DNA of the CDR3 is TGCGCCAGCAGCCCCCTAGGTAGCGGCTTCCCCTACGAGCAGTACTTC.

Only one count was recorded for this clone. This sequence joins TRBV9 and TRBJ2-3, with 14 bases aligning to TRBD2. The CDR3 is 18 residues long. The ends lost 0 bases at V and 6 bases at J; junction bases unmatched: 9. Germline CDR1 is SGDLS and CDR2 is YYNGEE. This CDR3 is CASSVVGGLAGGSDTQYF. For the CDR3, the DNA is TGTGCCAGCAGCGTAGTCGGAGGACTAGCGGGGGGTTCGGATACGCAGTATTTT.